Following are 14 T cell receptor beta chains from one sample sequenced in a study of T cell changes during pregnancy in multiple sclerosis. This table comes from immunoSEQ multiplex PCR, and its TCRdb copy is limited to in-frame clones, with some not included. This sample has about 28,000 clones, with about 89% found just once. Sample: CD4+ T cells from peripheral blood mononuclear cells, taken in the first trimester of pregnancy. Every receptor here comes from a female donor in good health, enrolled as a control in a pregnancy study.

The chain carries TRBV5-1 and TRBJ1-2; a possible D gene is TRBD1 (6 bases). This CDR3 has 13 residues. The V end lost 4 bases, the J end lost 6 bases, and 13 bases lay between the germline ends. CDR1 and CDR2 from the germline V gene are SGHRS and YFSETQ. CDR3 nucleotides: TGCGCCAGCAGCGCCCTACAGGGACATGGCTACACCTTC. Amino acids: CASSALQGHGYTF.

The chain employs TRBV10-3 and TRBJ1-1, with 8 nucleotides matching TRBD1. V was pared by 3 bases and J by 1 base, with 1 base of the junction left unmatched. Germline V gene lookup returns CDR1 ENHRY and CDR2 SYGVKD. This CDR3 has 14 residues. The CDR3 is CAISEGQGNTEAFF. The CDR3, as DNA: TGTGCCATCAGTGAAGGACAGGGGAACACTGAAGCTTTCTTT.

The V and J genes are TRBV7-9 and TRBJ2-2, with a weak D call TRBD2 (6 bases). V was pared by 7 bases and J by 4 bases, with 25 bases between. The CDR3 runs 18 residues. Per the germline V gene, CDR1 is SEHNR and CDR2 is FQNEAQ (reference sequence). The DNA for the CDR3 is TGTGCCAGCACCGGAGGGGCAGGGAGATTCGGGAGCACCGGGGAGCTGTTTTTT. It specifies CASTGGAGRFGSTGELFF.

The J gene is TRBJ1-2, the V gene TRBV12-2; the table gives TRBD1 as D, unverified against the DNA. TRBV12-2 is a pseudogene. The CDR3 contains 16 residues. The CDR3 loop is CASRFLSLDRGTGYTF. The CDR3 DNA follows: TGTGCAAGTCGCTTTCTTTCTCTCGACAGGGGTACTGGCTACACCTTC.

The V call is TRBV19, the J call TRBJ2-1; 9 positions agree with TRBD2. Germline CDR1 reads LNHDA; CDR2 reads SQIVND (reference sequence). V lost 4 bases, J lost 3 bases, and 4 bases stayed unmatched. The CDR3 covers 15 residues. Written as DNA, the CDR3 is TGTGCCAGTAGTAGAGCGGGAGGCTTCTACAATGAGCAGTTCTTC. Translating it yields CASSRAGGFYNEQFF.

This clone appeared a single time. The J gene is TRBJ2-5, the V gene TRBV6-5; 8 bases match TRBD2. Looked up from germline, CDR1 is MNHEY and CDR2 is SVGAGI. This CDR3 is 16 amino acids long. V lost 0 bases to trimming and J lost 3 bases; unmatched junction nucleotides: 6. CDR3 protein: CASSYSQLAAKETQYF. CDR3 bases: TGTGCCAGCAGTTACTCCCAACTAGCGGCAAAAGAGACCCAGTACTTC.

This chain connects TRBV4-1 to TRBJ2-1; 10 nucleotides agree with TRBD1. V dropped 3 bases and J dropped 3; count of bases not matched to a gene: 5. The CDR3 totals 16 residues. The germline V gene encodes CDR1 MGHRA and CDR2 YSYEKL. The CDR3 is CASSHRTGGDYNEQFF. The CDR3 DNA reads TGCGCCAGCAGCCACAGGACAGGGGGGGACTACAATGAGCAGTTCTTC.

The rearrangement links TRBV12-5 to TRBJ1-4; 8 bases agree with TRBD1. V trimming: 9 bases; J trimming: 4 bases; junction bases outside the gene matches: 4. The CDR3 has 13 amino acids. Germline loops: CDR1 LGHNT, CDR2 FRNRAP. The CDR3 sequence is CARGGTGNEKLFF. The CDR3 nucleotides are TGTGCTAGGGGGGGGACAGGTAATGAAAAACTGTTTTTT.

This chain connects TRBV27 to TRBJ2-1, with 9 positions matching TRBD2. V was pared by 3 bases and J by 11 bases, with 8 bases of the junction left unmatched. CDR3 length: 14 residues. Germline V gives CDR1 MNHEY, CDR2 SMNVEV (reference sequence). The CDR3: CASSFPGLALKQFF. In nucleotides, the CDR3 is TGTGCCAGCAGTTTTCCGGGACTAGCCTTAAAGCAGTTCTTC.

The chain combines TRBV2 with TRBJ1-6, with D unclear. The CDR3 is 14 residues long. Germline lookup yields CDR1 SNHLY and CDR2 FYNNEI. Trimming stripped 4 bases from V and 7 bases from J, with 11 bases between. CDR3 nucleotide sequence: TGTGCCAGCAGTGTCCGGACTGCCAATTCACCCCTCCACTTT. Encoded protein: CASSVRTANSPLHF.

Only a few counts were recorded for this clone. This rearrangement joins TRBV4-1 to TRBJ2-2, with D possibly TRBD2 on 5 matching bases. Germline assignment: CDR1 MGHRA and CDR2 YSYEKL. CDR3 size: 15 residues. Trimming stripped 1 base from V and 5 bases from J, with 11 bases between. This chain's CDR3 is CASSQGRLRTGELFF. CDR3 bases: TGCGCCAGCAGCCAAGGGAGGCTTAGGACCGGGGAGCTGTTTTTT.

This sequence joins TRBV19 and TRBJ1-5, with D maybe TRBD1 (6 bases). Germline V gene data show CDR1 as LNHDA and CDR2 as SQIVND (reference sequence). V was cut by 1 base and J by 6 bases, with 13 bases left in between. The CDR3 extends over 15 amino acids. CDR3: CASSIGGRGSQPQHF. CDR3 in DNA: TGTGCCAGTAGTATAGGGGGCAGGGGAAGTCAGCCCCAGCATTTT.

Here the CDR3 DNA reads TGTGCCAGCAGCTTATGGACAGGGACCGGGGCCAACGTCCTGACTTTC. It yields the protein CASSLWTGTGANVLTF. The chain links TRBV7-2 to TRBJ2-6, with 8 bases matching TRBD1. With V trimmed by 2 bases and J by 4 bases, 4 bases remained unmatched. The CDR3 sequence is 16 residues long. CDR1 SGHTA and CDR2 FQGNSA come from the germline V gene.

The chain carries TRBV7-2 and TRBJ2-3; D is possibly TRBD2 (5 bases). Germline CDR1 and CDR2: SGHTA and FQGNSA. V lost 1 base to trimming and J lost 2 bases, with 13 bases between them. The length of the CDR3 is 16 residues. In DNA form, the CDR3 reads TGTGCCAGCAGCTTAGAGGACTGGACCTTCACAGATACGCAGTATTTT. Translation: CASSLEDWTFTDTQYF.